This paragraph covers one TCR beta chain sequence. The source of the sample is a study of blood T cell repertoires in COVID-19. Study summary: From the United States, Italy and Spain came samples of acute and convalescent COVID-19. In each case, the material was cDNA or gDNA derived from T cells, B-cell-depleted T cells, or PBMCs.

Original data processing: The assay estimated nucleated cells by amplifying reference gene primers. TCRdb's copy holds only in-frame clones and misses some; the assay was immunoSEQ multiplex PCR. That table is the source of V, J and clone size, and D and trimming were worked out from the DNA. This table holds more than 80,000 clones, roughly 88% found once. Material for sequencing was peripheral blood. The origin of this receptor is a human donor with active COVID-19. The donor label of this sample is uncertain.

The CDR3 DNA follows: TGTGCCAGCAGTTACCCGGGGACTATAAACAATGAGCAGTTCTTC. As protein: CASSYPGTINNEQFF. The chain links TRBV6-2 or TRBV6-3 to TRBJ2-1, with TRBD2 matching 7 bases. The V gene end was trimmed by 2 bases and the J gene end by 5 bases; junction bases not matched to a gene: 6. CDR1 MNHEY and CDR2 SVGEGT come from the germline V gene. The CDR3 length is 15 residues.